This TCR beta chain was identified during a study of blood T cell repertoires in COVID-19. Overall study: COVID-19 samples, acute and convalescent, were from the United States, Italy and Spain. T cells, B-cell-depleted T cells, or PBMCs provided the cDNA or gDNA that served as material.

The CDR3 has 15 residues. Germline CDR1 is MNHEY and CDR2 is SMNVEV (reference sequence). The V segment lost 10 bases and the J segment 4 bases; nucleotides outside the gene matches: 15. Profiling relied on immunoSEQ multiplex PCR, and the TCRdb table lists in-frame clones only, not all of them. The sample contains around 72,000 clones, 80% to 90% of which appear only once. Sequenced input: peripheral blood. The rearrangement uses TRBV27 and TRBJ2-7, with TRBD2 matching over 8 bases. This TCR was recovered from a woman in her seventies with acute or convalescent COVID-19. DNA of the CDR3: TGTGCCACCAATTCGGGAGGGGCAGGAACGTACGAGCAGTACTTC. This sequence encodes CATNSGGAGTYEQYF.